The 15 T cell receptor beta chains reported below all come from one sample, sequenced in a study of blood T cells in healthy people across ages. Primers used in a second PCR of roughly 7 to 12 cycles were a sample-barcoded 5' primer and a J-beta primer mix. TCRdb reprocessed the 5' RACE reads via MiXCR and lists one record per CDR3 protein. The table shows approximately 820,000 distinct CDR3 sequences, with under 45% occurring only once. The sample taken for sequencing was blood. The source is a man in his sixties in good health.

This clonotype was counted a few times. DNA for the CDR3: TGTGCCATCAGGGCCGGGGGGGAAAATTCACCCCTCCACTTT. Protein: CAIRAGGENSPLHF. V is TRBV10-3 and J is TRBJ1-6, with D perhaps TRBD1 (5 bases). Between the trimmed V and J ends, which lost 6 bases and 7 bases, there was a span of 13 bases. Germline loops: CDR1 ENHRY, CDR2 SYGVKD. This CDR3 has 14 amino acids.

The chain couples TRBV20-1 to TRBJ2-5; D possibly uses TRBD1 or TRBD2 (5 bases each). The end of the DNA is better explained by TRBJ2-7, so the J call may be wrong. CDR3 length: 14 residues. Germline V gives CDR1 DFQATT, CDR2 SNEGSKA (reference sequence). CDR3 loop: CSARPGGGTYEQYF. The DNA for the CDR3 is TGCAGTGCTAGACCGGGTGGGGGAACCTACGAGCAGTACTTC.

The chain has TRBV30 and TRBJ1-5, with 9 positions matching TRBD1. Germline loops: CDR1 GTSNPN, CDR2 SVGIG (reference sequence). The CDR3 has 14 amino acids. V was pared by 3 bases and J by 10 bases, with 10 bases of the junction left unmatched. The CDR3 sequence is CAWRGSGQGSPQHF. CDR3 sequence (DNA): TGTGCCTGGAGGGGGTCGGGACAGGGCTCTCCCCAGCATTTT.

This chain connects TRBV25-1 to TRBJ1-4, with 9 nucleotides matching TRBD1. CDR1 is MGHDK, CDR2 SYGVNS, per germline. This CDR3 region has 15 residues. Unmatched junction bases numbered 7, after V lost 3 bases and J lost 8 bases. The CDR3 spells CASSEAGQGEEKLFF. Here the CDR3 DNA reads TGTGCCAGCAGTGAGGCGGGACAGGGCGAAGAAAAACTGTTTTTT.

The V gene is TRBV19, the J gene TRBJ1-5; unclear D gene. This CDR3 comprises 14 residues. The V gene lost 6 bases and the J gene lost 3 bases, with 12 bases spanning the gap. CDR1 is LNHDA, CDR2 SQIVND, per germline (reference sequence). CDR3 sequence: CASSLTSLNQPQHF. The CDR3 nucleotides are TGTGCCAGTAGCCTGACTAGCCTCAATCAGCCCCAGCATTTT.

This clonotype came up a few times. The V and J genes are TRBV20-1 and TRBJ1-1; TRBD1 agrees at 7 bases. This CDR3 comprises 13 residues. With 5 bases clipped from V and 4 bases from J, the junction kept 7 bases outside the gene matches. Germline loops: CDR1 DFQATT, CDR2 SNEGSKA (reference sequence). In DNA, the CDR3 is TGCAGTGCTGTTCCAGGGGGGGCCACTGAAGCTTTCTTT. As protein: CSAVPGGATEAFF.

This chain joins TRBV9 and TRBJ2-1, with 9 bases that match TRBD1. After removal of 2 bases from V and 4 bases from J, the junction contained 4 bases not matched to a gene. The V gene's germline CDR1 is SGDLS and CDR2 YYNGEE. The CDR3 has 15 residues. The CDR3 nucleotides are TGTGCCAGCAGCGTCGCGGGACAGGGATACAATGAGCAGTTCTTC. This codes for CASSVAGQGYNEQFF. Supplemented by reference TRBV9 and TRBJ2-1, the full variable domain reads DSGVTQTPKHLITATGQRVTLRCSPRSGDLSVYWYQQSLDQGLQFLIQYYNGEERAKGNILERFSAQQFPDLHSELNLSSLELGDSALYFCASSVAGQGYNEQFFGPGTRLTVL.

There are a few counts of this clonotype. J is TRBJ1-4 and V is TRBV20-1; D ambiguous. The ends were cut back, 5 bases at V and 4 bases at J, with 2 bases in the middle. Germline lookup yields CDR1 DFQATT and CDR2 SNEGSKA (reference sequence). The CDR3 runs 10 residues. The CDR3 spells CSAFNEKLFF. The CDR3 DNA is TGCAGTGCTTTTAATGAAAAACTGTTTTTT.

The sample holds a few counts of this clonotype. The rearrangement links TRBV20-1 to TRBJ2-1, with 8 positions matching TRBD2. V lost 3 bases to trimming and J lost 7 bases; unmatched junction nucleotides: 5. From germline, CDR1 is DFQATT and CDR2 SNEGSKA (reference sequence). The CDR3 loop spans 13 amino acids. The CDR3 coding sequence is TGCAGTGCTAGCGGGGGGGCATGGAATGAGCAGTTCTTC. It codes for CSASGGAWNEQFF.

CDR3 coding DNA: TGTGCCAGCAGCGCTCTAGCGGGGGATCCCGATACGCAGTATTTT. Its protein product is CASSALAGDPDTQYF. The chain carries TRBV9 and TRBJ2-3; the match to TRBD2 covers 10 bases. The CDR3 loop spans 15 amino acids. Germline CDR1 is SGDLS and CDR2 is YYNGEE. The V gene end was trimmed by 3 bases and the J gene end by 6 bases; junction bases not matched to a gene: 7.

This clonotype was counted many times. V is TRBV7-9 and J is TRBJ2-5; TRBD2 matches 8 bases. From germline, CDR1 is SEHNR and CDR2 FQNEAQ (reference sequence). This CDR3 region has 14 residues. Losses at the gene ends were 11 bases for V and 5 bases for J; bases not matched to a gene: 13. CDR3 protein: CASSLAGRVETQYF. For the CDR3, the DNA is TGTGCCTCCTCGTTAGCGGGGAGGGTCGAGACCCAGTACTTC.

This chain uses TRBV20-1 with TRBJ2-1, with 14 bases matching TRBD2. The V segment lost 5 bases and the J segment 10 bases; nucleotides outside the gene matches: 7. Per the germline V gene, CDR1 is DFQATT and CDR2 is SNEGSKA (reference sequence). There are 14 residues in the CDR3. Here the CDR3 reads CSAARLAGGREQFF. CDR3 bases: TGCAGTGCTGCTAGACTAGCGGGGGGGCGCGAGCAGTTCTTC.

The rearrangement uses TRBV6-6 and TRBJ1-2, with a weak D call TRBD1 (5 bases). Looked up from germline, CDR1 is MNHNY and CDR2 is SVGAGI (reference sequence). With 5 bases removed from V and 6 bases from J, the gap between germline ends came to 13 bases. This CDR3 contains 13 residues. CDR3 sequence reads: CASSPTGADGYTF. The CDR3 DNA is TGTGCCAGCAGTCCCACCGGGGCAGATGGCTACACCTTC.

Here the CDR3 DNA reads TGTGCCAGCAGTGATAGCGGGGCCGATCGGGGGCCGGGAAACATTCAGTACTTC. It encodes CASSDSGADRGPGNIQYF. V gene TRBV25-1 combines with J gene TRBJ2-4, with 8 bases identical to TRBD2. Per the germline V gene, CDR1 is MGHDK and CDR2 is SYGVNS. The CDR3 has 18 amino acids. J lost 6 bases, V lost 3 bases, and 16 bases had no gene match.

V and J are TRBV3-1 and TRBJ1-1, with TRBD1 identical over 7 bases. The trim removed 0 bases at V and 5 bases at J, leaving 3 bases unmatched. This CDR3 contains 14 residues. The germline V gene has CDR1 LGHDT and CDR2 YNNKEL (reference sequence). This chain's CDR3 is CASSQEWDRTEAFF. The CDR3 bases are TGTGCCAGCAGCCAAGAGTGGGACAGAACTGAAGCTTTCTTT.